This T cell receptor (beta chain) was documented in a study of blood T cell repertoires in COVID-19. Study as a whole: Spain, Italy and the United States supplied samples that represented acute and convalescent COVID-19. Sources were T cells, B-cell-depleted T cells, or PBMCs; the material itself was cDNA or gDNA.

CDR1 and CDR2 (germline): ENHRY, SYGVKD. The ends were cut back, 2 bases at V and 0 bases at J, with 13 bases in the middle. The CDR3 spans 16 residues. Methods used by the authors: Reference gene primer amplification gave nucleated cell count estimates. Data came from immunoSEQ multiplex PCR; TCRdb stores just in-frame clones and leaves some out. V, J and clone size derive from that table, while D and trimming were established from the DNA sequence. The sample has tens of thousands of clones; 60% to 80% are singletons. Sequenced material: peripheral blood. The sequence was collected from a man between 60 and 70 years old with acute or convalescent COVID-19. The chain links TRBV10-3 to TRBJ1-2, with D perhaps TRBD1 (5 bases). The CDR3 DNA sequence: TGTGCCATCAGTGAGAATTACAGGAATCCTAACTATGGCTACACCTTC. Translated, it gives CAISENYRNPNYGYTF.